A selection of T cell receptor beta chains follows, all from one sample in a study of CD8 T cells in Susac syndrome. TCRdb fed the immunoSEQ multiplex PCR reads into MiXCR, producing one record per CDR3 protein. The sample holds about 80,000 distinct CDR3 sequences, roughly 96% seen once. The sequencing sample was made of CD8+ T cells from PBMCs. Receptors were obtained from a human donor with Susac syndrome. The CDR3 runs from the conserved cysteine through the conserved F or W. Each record gives: D gene, J gene, clone size, V gene, CDR3 protein, CDR3 DNA. A D gene is named only where the DNA matches it firmly. Not every row has a clone size; where given, it reads once, few, many or a size class.

D: TRBD2; J: TRBJ2-3; size: .; V: TRBV10-3; CDR3: CAITGGGKDTQYF; DNA: TGTGCCATCACCGGCGGGGGGAAAGATACGCAGTATTTT
D: .; J: TRBJ2-7; size: .; V: TRBV7-2; CDR3: CASSLQRGTFYEQYF; DNA: TGTGCCAGCAGCTTACAGAGGGGGACGTTCTACGAGCAGTACTTC
D: .; J: TRBJ2-5; size: .; V: TRBV4-3; CDR3: CASSPWGGQRETQYF; DNA: TGCGCCAGCAGTCCCTGGGGGGGCCAGCGGGAGACCCAGTACTTC
D: .; J: TRBJ1-1; size: .; V: TRBV29-1; CDR3: CSVEVYPEAFF; DNA: TGCAGCGTTGAAGTATATCCTGAAGCTTTCTTT
D: TRBD1; J: TRBJ2-3; size: .; V: TRBV10-3; CDR3: CAISERRDSIVTDTQYF; DNA: TGTGCCATCAGTGAGCGCCGGGACAGTATTGTCACAGATACGCAGTATTTT
D: TRBD1; J: TRBJ1-2; size: .; V: TRBV13; CDR3: CASSDAGTGGPGYTF; DNA: TGTGCCAGCAGCGACGCCGGGACAGGGGGCCCGGGCTACACCTTC
D: .; J: TRBJ2-4; size: .; V: TRBV27; CDR3: CASSPGAGKNIQYF; DNA: TGTGCCAGCAGTCCGGGGGCAGGCAAAAACATTCAGTACTTC
D: .; J: TRBJ2-2; size: .; V: TRBV10-3; CDR3: CAITGDGELFF; DNA: TGTGCCATCACCGGAGACGGGGAGCTGTTTTTT
D: TRBD1; J: TRBJ2-1; size: .; V: TRBV9; CDR3: CASSPPTPGGHEQFF; DNA: TGTGCCAGCAGCCCCCCAACCCCAGGGGGCCATGAGCAGTTCTTC
D: .; J: TRBJ2-1; size: .; V: TRBV30; CDR3: CAWRPGNEQFF; DNA: TGTGCCTGGAGGCCCGGGAATGAGCAGTTCTTC
D: .; J: TRBJ2-5; size: .; V: TRBV7-9; CDR3: CASSLDFQRETQYF; DNA: TGTGCCAGCAGCTTAGATTTCCAGAGAGAGACCCAGTACTTC
D: .; J: TRBJ2-5; size: .; V: TRBV4-3; CDR3: CASSHSIADQETQYF; DNA: TGCGCCAGCAGCCATAGCATAGCGGATCAAGAGACCCAGTACTTC
D: TRBD1; J: TRBJ1-5; size: few; V: TRBV29-1; CDR3: CSVLTGDSNQPQHF; DNA: TGCAGCGTTCTGACAGGGGATAGCAATCAGCCCCAGCATTTT
D: .; J: TRBJ2-5; size: .; V: TRBV12-3/TRBV12-4; CDR3: CASSPGEEETQYF; DNA: TGTGCCAGCAGCCCCGGGGAAGAAGAGACCCAGTACTTC
D: TRBD2; J: TRBJ2-1; size: .; V: TRBV7-8; CDR3: CASSLDLAGAEQFF; DNA: TGTGCCAGCAGCTTAGATCTAGCGGGAGCTGAGCAGTTCTTC
D: TRBD1; J: TRBJ2-1; size: .; V: TRBV6-5; CDR3: CASSYVTGGDYEQFF; DNA: TGTGCCAGCAGTTACGTGACAGGGGGCGATTATGAGCAGTTCTTC
D: .; J: TRBJ1-2; size: .; V: TRBV12-3/TRBV12-4; CDR3: CASTPHRWLYF; DNA: TGTGCCAGCACCCCTCACAGATGGCTTTACTTC
D: .; J: TRBJ2-2; size: once; V: TRBV6-5; CDR3: CASSYTAGELFF; DNA: TGTGCCAGCAGTTACACAGCCGGGGAGCTGTTTTTT
D: .; J: TRBJ2-1; size: .; V: TRBV2; CDR3: CASSEAQAPPEQFF; DNA: TGTGCCAGCAGTGAAGCGCAGGCTCCGCCTGAGCAGTTCTTC
D: .; J: TRBJ1-5; size: .; V: TRBV20-1; CDR3: CSARRENQPQHF; DNA: TGCAGTGCTAGAAGGGAGAATCAGCCCCAGCATTTT
D: .; J: TRBJ2-3; size: .; V: TRBV29-1; CDR3: CSFQLGLLSTDTQYF; DNA: TGCAGCTTCCAACTGGGACTCCTTAGCACAGATACGCAGTATTTT
D: .; J: TRBJ2-7; size: .; V: TRBV2; CDR3: CASRKIWLYEQYF; DNA: TGTGCCAGCAGAAAGATTTGGCTCTACGAGCAGTACTTC
D: .; J: TRBJ2-5; size: .; V: TRBV2; CDR3: CASSDLAAIWETQYF; DNA: TGTGCCAGCAGCGATCTAGCCGCAATATGGGAGACCCAGTACTTC
D: TRBD2; J: TRBJ2-1; size: once; V: TRBV12-3/TRBV12-4; CDR3: CASSSIAGGGYNEQFF; DNA: TGTGCCAGCAGTTCCATAGCGGGAGGGGGCTACAATGAGCAGTTCTTC
D: .; J: TRBJ2-6; size: .; V: TRBV29-1; CDR3: CSVEGLSGANVLTF; DNA: TGCAGCGTTGAGGGTCTGTCCGGGGCCAACGTCCTGACTTTC
D: .; J: TRBJ2-1; size: .; V: TRBV9; CDR3: CASSVAGDNEQFF; DNA: TGTGCCAGCAGCGTAGCTGGGGACAATGAGCAGTTCTTC
D: .; J: TRBJ2-7; size: .; V: TRBV4-3; CDR3: CASSQGTVSGEQYF; DNA: TGCGCCAGCAGCCAAGGCACGGTTTCGGGGGAGCAGTACTTC
D: .; J: TRBJ2-7; size: .; V: TRBV11-2; CDR3: CASRGIDGFLPEQYF; DNA: TGTGCCAGCAGAGGGATAGACGGGTTTCTCCCCGAGCAGTACTTC
D: TRBD1; J: TRBJ1-2; size: .; V: TRBV5-1; CDR3: CASSLGGGAGGYTF; DNA: TGCGCCAGCAGCTTGGGAGGGGGCGCAGGAGGCTACACCTTC
D: .; J: TRBJ2-3; size: .; V: TRBV30; CDR3: CAWSIIGGDTQYF; DNA: TGTGCCTGGAGTATAATAGGCGGAGATACGCAGTATTTT
D: .; J: TRBJ1-5; size: .; V: TRBV28; CDR3: CASTGPVRGRLAQHF; DNA: TGTGCCAGCACTGGCCCGGTTAGGGGTCGATTGGCCCAGCATTTT
D: .; J: TRBJ1-4; size: .; V: TRBV4-3; CDR3: CASSRAAGINEKLFF; DNA: TGCGCCAGCAGCCGCGCGGCTGGAATTAATGAAAAACTGTTTTTT
D: .; J: TRBJ2-5; size: once; V: TRBV7-9; CDR3: CASSISQGDEETQYF; DNA: TGTGCCAGCAGCATATCACAGGGTGATGAAGAGACCCAGTACTTC
D: .; J: TRBJ1-6; size: .; V: TRBV6-2/TRBV6-3; CDR3: CASGEASLSYNSPLHF; DNA: TGTGCCAGCGGGGAGGCCAGCCTCTCCTATAATTCACCCCTCCACTTT
D: .; J: TRBJ1-1; size: .; V: TRBV5-1; CDR3: CASSLTPNTEAFF; DNA: TGCGCCAGCAGCTTGACCCCGAACACTGAAGCTTTCTTT
D: .; J: TRBJ2-7; size: .; V: TRBV28; CDR3: CASSQTGGSYEQYF; DNA: TGTGCCAGCAGCCAGACCGGTGGGAGTTACGAGCAGTACTTC
D: TRBD2; J: TRBJ2-7; size: .; V: TRBV27; CDR3: CASSPGTSGFSYEQYF; DNA: TGTGCCAGCAGTCCCGGGACTAGCGGGTTCTCCTACGAGCAGTACTTC
D: TRBD1; J: TRBJ1-1; size: .; V: TRBV9; CDR3: CASSGRDRVF; DNA: TGTGCCAGCAGCGGCCGGGACAGGGTTTTT
D: .; J: TRBJ2-2; size: .; V: TRBV7-9; CDR3: CAIQGSGELFF; DNA: TGTGCCATCCAGGGGAGCGGGGAGCTGTTTTTT
D: .; J: TRBJ2-5; size: .; V: TRBV7-2; CDR3: CASSVPSFGFQETQYF; DNA: TGTGCCAGCAGCGTCCCGAGTTTTGGGTTTCAAGAGACCCAGTACTTC
D: .; J: TRBJ1-2; size: .; V: TRBV9; CDR3: CASRNHAGPIYGYTF; DNA: TGTGCCAGCAGAAATCACGCGGGTCCCATCTATGGCTACACCTTC
D: .; J: TRBJ2-5; size: .; V: TRBV12-5; CDR3: CASGPGNREETQYF; DNA: TGTGCTAGTGGTCCCGGCAACAGGGAGGAGACCCAGTACTTC
D: .; J: TRBJ2-7; size: .; V: TRBV24-1; CDR3: CATSDVRAPWDEQYF; DNA: TGTGCCACCAGTGATGTAAGGGCGCCCTGGGACGAGCAGTACTTC
D: TRBD2; J: TRBJ2-1; size: .; V: TRBV5-1; CDR3: CASSSPSGGDNEQFF; DNA: TGCGCCAGCAGCTCTCCTAGCGGGGGAGACAATGAGCAGTTCTTC
D: TRBD1; J: TRBJ2-5; size: .; V: TRBV5-1; CDR3: CASSLAGTEETQYF; DNA: TGCGCCAGCAGCTTGGCGGGGACAGAAGAGACCCAGTACTTC
D: .; J: TRBJ2-1; size: .; V: TRBV20-1; CDR3: CSASDQPDSYNEQFF; DNA: TGCAGTGCTAGTGACCAGCCGGACTCCTACAATGAGCAGTTCTTC
D: .; J: TRBJ1-4; size: .; V: TRBV28; CDR3: CAAAGLVQNNEKLFF; DNA: TGTGCCGCAGCGGGCCTGGTACAGAATAATGAAAAACTGTTTTTT
D: TRBD2; J: TRBJ2-7; size: .; V: TRBV7-9; CDR3: CASSLTSGHEQYF; DNA: TGTGCCAGCAGCTTGACTAGCGGGCACGAGCAGTACTTC
D: .; J: TRBJ1-5; size: .; V: TRBV28; CDR3: CASGTFLTASNQPQHF; DNA: TGTGCCAGCGGAACCTTCCTGACGGCGTCCAATCAGCCCCAGCATTTT
D: TRBD2; J: TRBJ2-3; size: once; V: TRBV13; CDR3: CASSPNLGLAGLDTQYF; DNA: TGTGCCAGCAGCCCTAACCTCGGACTAGCGGGATTGGATACGCAGTATTTT
D: TRBD2; J: TRBJ2-1; size: .; V: TRBV9; CDR3: CASSETSGSSYNEQFF; DNA: TGTGCCAGCAGCGAGACTAGCGGGAGTTCCTACAATGAGCAGTTCTTC
D: TRBD2; J: TRBJ2-7; size: .; V: TRBV20-1; CDR3: CSARDESGSSYEQYF; DNA: TGCAGTGCTAGAGATGAAAGCGGGAGCTCCTACGAGCAGTACTTC
D: .; J: TRBJ2-5; size: .; V: TRBV2; CDR3: CASCAPLVETQYF; DNA: TGTGCCAGCTGTGCTCCCCTGGTCGAGACCCAGTACTTC
D: TRBD2; J: TRBJ2-3; size: .; V: TRBV27; CDR3: CASASDGGGDTQYF; DNA: TGTGCCAGCGCTAGCGATGGGGGGGGAGATACGCAGTATTTT
D: .; J: TRBJ2-5; size: .; V: TRBV27; CDR3: CASSPTDSEETQYF; DNA: TGTGCCAGCAGTCCAACGGACAGTGAAGAGACCCAGTACTTC
D: TRBD1; J: TRBJ2-7; size: .; V: TRBV5-1; CDR3: CASSLRTGSRQEQYF; DNA: TGCGCCAGCAGCCTAAGGACAGGGAGCCGACAGGAGCAGTACTTC
D: .; J: TRBJ1-4; size: .; V: TRBV30; CDR3: CAWSIREKLFF; DNA: TGTGCCTGGAGTATCCGGGAAAAACTGTTTTTT
D: .; J: TRBJ2-7; size: .; V: TRBV27; CDR3: CASSLTPGSYEQYF; DNA: TGTGCCAGCAGTTTAACCCCAGGCTCCTACGAGCAGTACTTC
D: TRBD2; J: TRBJ2-4; size: .; V: TRBV7-9; CDR3: CASSSREDKNIQYF; DNA: TGTGCCAGCAGCTCTCGGGAGGACAAAAACATTCAGTACTTC
D: .; J: TRBJ2-1; size: once; V: TRBV15; CDR3: CATSRSYNEQFF; DNA: TGTGCCACCAGCAGATCATACAATGAGCAGTTCTTC